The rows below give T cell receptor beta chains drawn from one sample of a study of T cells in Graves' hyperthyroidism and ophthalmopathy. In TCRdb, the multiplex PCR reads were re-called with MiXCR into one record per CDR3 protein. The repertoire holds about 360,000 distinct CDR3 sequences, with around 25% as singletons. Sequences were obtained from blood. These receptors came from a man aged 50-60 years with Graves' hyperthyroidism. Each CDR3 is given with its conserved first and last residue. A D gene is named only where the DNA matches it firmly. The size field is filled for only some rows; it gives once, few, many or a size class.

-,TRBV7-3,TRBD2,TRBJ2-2,CASSKYLAGVGGELFF,TGTGCCAGCAGCAAATATCTAGCGGGAGTTGGCGGGGAGCTGTTTTTT
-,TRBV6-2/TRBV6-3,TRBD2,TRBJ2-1,CASIRASGGGNEQFF,TGTGCCAGCATACGGGCTAGCGGGGGGGGCAATGAGCAGTTCTTC
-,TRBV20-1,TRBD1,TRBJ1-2,CSLRDRVGYTF,TGCAGCTTACGGGACAGGGTCGGCTACACCTTC
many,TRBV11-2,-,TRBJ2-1,CASRGVPNEQFF,TGTGCCAGCAGGGGAGTCCCCAATGAGCAGTTCTTC
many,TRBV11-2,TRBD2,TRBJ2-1,CASSIPGTSNEQFF,TGTGCCAGCAGCATTCCCGGGACTAGCAATGAGCAGTTCTTC
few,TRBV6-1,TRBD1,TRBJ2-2,CASSVRRGTGDTGELFF,TGTGCCAGCAGCGTCCGGAGGGGGACAGGGGACACCGGGGAGCTGTTTTTT
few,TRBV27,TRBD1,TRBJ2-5,CATSQGALETQYF,TGTGCCACATCTCAGGGGGCGTTGGAGACCCAGTACTTC
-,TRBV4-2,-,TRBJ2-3,CASSQDGGESDTQYF,TGTGCCAGCAGCCAAGATGGGGGAGAATCAGATACGCAGTATTTT
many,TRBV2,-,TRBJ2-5,CASSETRLGKTQETQYF,TGTGCCAGCAGTGAAACCAGACTAGGAAAGACCCAAGAGACCCAGTACTTC
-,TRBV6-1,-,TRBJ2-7,CASSTTGTREQYF,TGTGCCAGCAGTACCACCGGGACGCGAGAGCAGTACTTC
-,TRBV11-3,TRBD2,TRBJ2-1,CASSSQRTSGTYNEQFF,TGTGCCAGCAGCTCTCAGCGGACTAGCGGGACCTACAATGAGCAGTTCTTC
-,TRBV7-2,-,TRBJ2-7,CASSFGIAYEQYF,TGTGCCAGCAGCTTCGGGATTGCGTACGAGCAGTACTTC
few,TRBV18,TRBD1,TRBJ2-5,CASSGDRRETQYF,TGTGCCAGCTCAGGGGACAGGAGAGAGACCCAGTACTTC
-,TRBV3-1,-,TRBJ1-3,CASSQIPQGSIYF,TGTGCCAGCAGCCAAATACCACAGGGATCCATATATTTT
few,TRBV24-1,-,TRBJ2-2,CATRPGQGSFGELFF,TGTGCCACCCGCCCAGGGCAGGGCTCATTCGGGGAGCTGTTTTTT
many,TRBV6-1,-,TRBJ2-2,CASSEVTLSTGELFF,TGTGCCAGCAGTGAAGTCACCCTGAGCACCGGGGAGCTGTTTTTT
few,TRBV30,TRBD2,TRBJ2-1,CAWSSAGDSYNEQFF,TGTGCCTGGAGTTCGGCGGGAGACTCCTACAATGAGCAGTTCTTC
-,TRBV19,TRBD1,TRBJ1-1,CASSAHRDRESNTEAFF,TGTGCCAGTAGTGCCCACCGGGACAGGGAGTCGAACACTGAAGCTTTCTTT
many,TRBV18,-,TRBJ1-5,CASSRTQKDPQHF,TGTGCCAGCTCAAGGACCCAGAAAGACCCCCAGCATTTT
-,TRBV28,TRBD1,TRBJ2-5,CASSSPGTGNQETQYF,TGTGCCAGCAGTTCACCCGGGACAGGGAACCAAGAGACCCAGTACTTC
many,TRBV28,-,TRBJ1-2,CASSDGPNYGYTF,TGTGCCAGCAGTGATGGACCGAACTATGGCTACACCTTC
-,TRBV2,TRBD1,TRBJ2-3,CASKKQGNTDTQYF,TGTGCCAGCAAGAAACAGGGGAACACAGATACGCAGTATTTT
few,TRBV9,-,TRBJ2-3,CASSVAVRTDTQYF,TGTGCCAGCAGCGTAGCGGTCCGCACAGATACGCAGTATTTT
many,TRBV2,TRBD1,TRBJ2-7,CASSVGDRMSYEQYF,TGTGCCAGCAGTGTGGGGGACAGGATGTCCTACGAGCAGTACTTC
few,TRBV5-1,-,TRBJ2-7,CASSLGGAGVEQYF,TGCGCCAGCAGCTTGGGGGGGGCCGGGGTCGAGCAGTACTTC
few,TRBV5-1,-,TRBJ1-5,CASSLGLGYQPQHF,TGCGCCAGCAGCTTGGGGCTGGGTTATCAGCCCCAGCATTTT
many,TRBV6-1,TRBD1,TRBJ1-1,CASSEGTTGGRAEAFF,TGTGCCAGCAGTGAAGGGACTACAGGGGGCCGCGCTGAAGCTTTCTTT
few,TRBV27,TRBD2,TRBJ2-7,CASSLELAAPPYEQYF,TGTGCCAGCAGTTTGGAACTAGCGGCCCCACCCTACGAGCAGTACTTC
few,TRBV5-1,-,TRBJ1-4,CASCRISGDEKLFF,TGCGCCAGCTGTAGGATTTCAGGGGATGAAAAACTGTTTTTT
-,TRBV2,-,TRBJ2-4,CASTSRGLGSIQYF,TGTGCCAGCACCTCCAGAGGACTCGGAAGCATTCAGTACTTC
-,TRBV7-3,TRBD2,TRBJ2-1,CASSLTPSGRGYNEQLF,TGTGCCAGCAGCTTAACGCCTAGCGGGAGGGGATACAATGAGCAGCTCTTC
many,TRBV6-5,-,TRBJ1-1,CASSYAGPNTEAFF,TGTGCCAGCAGTTACGCCGGGCCTAACACTGAAGCTTTCTTT
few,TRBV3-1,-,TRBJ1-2,CASSNDRTDFYGYTF,TGTGCCAGCAGCAACGACAGGACAGACTTCTATGGCTACACCTTC
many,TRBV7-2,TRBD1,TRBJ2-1,CASSSTGGPYAEQFF,TGTGCCAGCAGCTCGACAGGGGGCCCCTACGCGGAGCAGTTCTTC
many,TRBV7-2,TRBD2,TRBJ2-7,CASSLTGTSGSSYEQYF,TGTGCCAGCAGCTTAACAGGGACTAGCGGTAGCTCCTACGAGCAGTACTTC
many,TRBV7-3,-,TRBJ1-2,CASSLQGSGYGYTF,TGTGCCAGCAGCTTACAGGGGAGTGGCTATGGCTACACCTTC
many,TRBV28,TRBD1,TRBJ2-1,CASTTGDNEQFF,TGTGCCAGCACCACAGGGGACAATGAGCAGTTCTTC